The present T cell receptor (beta chain) was sequenced within a study of technical replicates of blood from a handful of donors. V shed 1 base, J shed 3 bases, and the junction held 3 bases outside the gene matches. In germline, CDR1 is SGDLS, CDR2 YYNGEE. The CDR3 has 16 residues. Sequencing used immunoSEQ multiplex PCR; TCRdb keeps in-frame clones, though not all of them. The table shows tens of thousands of clones, with more than 70% occurring only once. The rearrangement joins TRBV9 to TRBJ1-3, with 11 bases aligning to TRBD1. The TCR originated in a human donor in good health. Some clones in this sample may be carry-over from other donors' samples. Material: PBMCs. CDR3 in DNA: TGTGCCAGCAGCGTAATGGGACAGGGGGGTGGAAACACCATATATTTT. This codes for CASSVMGQGGGNTIYF.